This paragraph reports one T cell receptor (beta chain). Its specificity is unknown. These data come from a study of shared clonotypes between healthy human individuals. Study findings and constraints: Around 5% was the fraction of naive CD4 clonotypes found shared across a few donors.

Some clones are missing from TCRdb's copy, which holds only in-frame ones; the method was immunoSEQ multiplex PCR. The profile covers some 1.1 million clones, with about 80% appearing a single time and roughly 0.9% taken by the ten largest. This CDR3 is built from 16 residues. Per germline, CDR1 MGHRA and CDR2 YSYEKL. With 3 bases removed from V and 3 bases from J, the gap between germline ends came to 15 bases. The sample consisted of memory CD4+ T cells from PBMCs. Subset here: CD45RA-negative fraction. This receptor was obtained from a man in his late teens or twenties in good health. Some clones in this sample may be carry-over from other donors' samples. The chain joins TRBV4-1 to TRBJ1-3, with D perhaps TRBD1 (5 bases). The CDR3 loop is CASSQNLAGNGNTIYF. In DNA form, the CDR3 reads TGCGCCAGCAGCCAGAACCTAGCAGGGAATGGAAACACCATATATTTT.